The next 10 T cell receptor beta chains were all read from a single sample in a study of T cell repertoires in ileal Crohn's disease. Clones were read by immunoSEQ multiplex PCR, and TCRdb kept only the in-frame ones, dropping some. The top ten clones hold around 5.6% of a sample with 25,000 to 35,000 clones, about 81% of them seen once. Specimen: ileal tissue. The receptors stem from an adult with Crohn's disease.

V is TRBV7-2 and J is TRBJ2-2; the D gene is possibly TRBD1 (6 bases). The ends were cut back, 5 bases at V and 1 base at J, with 11 bases in the middle. The germline gives CDR1 SGHTA, CDR2 FQGNSA. The CDR3 has 15 residues. CDR3 coding DNA: TGTGCCAGCAGCCCGATGGGACAGAACACCGGGGAGCTGTTTTTT. It is translated as CASSPMGQNTGELFF.

This rearrangement joins TRBV4-2 to TRBJ1-1; D is unclear. Trimming removed 4 bases from V and 1 base from J, with 16 bases in between. Germline V gene data show CDR1 as LGHNA and CDR2 as YNFKEQ. CDR3 length equals 16 residues. The CDR3 region has the DNA TGTGCCAGCAGCCGAGACGCACGGGGAGAGAACACTGAAGCTTTCTTT. This codes for CASSRDARGENTEAFF.

This chain connects TRBV4-1 to TRBJ1-2; D not resolved. V dropped 4 bases and J dropped 0 bases, with 12 bases sitting between them. CDR1 is MGHRA and CDR2 is YSYEKL in the germline V gene. The CDR3 is made up of 15 amino acids. CDR3 amino acids: CASSRFYSANYGYTF. The CDR3 DNA follows: TGCGCCAGCAGCCGATTTTACTCCGCTAACTATGGCTACACCTTC.

This chain links TRBV11-1 with TRBJ2-5; D is ambiguous. This CDR3 is built from 13 residues. V lost 2 bases and J 1 base, leaving 5 bases between the germline ends. The germline gives CDR1 SGHAT, CDR2 FQDESV (reference sequence). The CDR3 loop is CASSLLSQETQYF. CDR3 DNA: TGTGCCAGCAGCTTACTTTCCCAAGAGACCCAGTACTTC.

The chain recombines TRBV30 with TRBJ1-1; tentative D call: TRBD1 (6 bases). The CDR3 loop spans 11 amino acids. Trimming pared 8 bases from V and 6 bases from J, leaving 13 bases between. Germline CDR1 reads GTSNPN; CDR2 reads SVGIG (reference sequence). CDR3 in amino acids: CAQAWGPEAFF. CDR3 coding DNA: TGTGCCCAAGCCTGGGGGCCTGAAGCTTTCTTT.

The gene calls are TRBV6-5 and TRBJ2-7; TRBD1 is a possible D gene (6 bases). Trimming took off 5 bases at V and 6 bases at J, with 14 bases between the two ends. Germline V gene lookup returns CDR1 MNHEY and CDR2 SVGAGI. The CDR3 consists of 13 residues. CDR3 sequence reads: CASSNPQGFEQYF. The CDR3 bases are TGTGCCAGCAGTAATCCGCAGGGGTTCGAGCAGTACTTC.

V is TRBV7-2 and J is TRBJ2-7; TRBD2 matches 10 bases. V lost 2 bases and J lost 0; bases outside the gene matches: 1. Germline CDR1 SGHTA, CDR2 FQGNSA. The CDR3 loop spans 15 amino acids. CDR3 amino acids: CASSLRLAGSYEQYF. CDR3 DNA: TGTGCCAGCAGCTTAAGACTAGCGGGCTCCTACGAGCAGTACTTC.

The chain combines TRBV19 with TRBJ1-3; no definite D call. Trimming took 5 bases from V and 6 from J, leaving 14 bases between them. The CDR3 totals 14 residues. Germline V gives CDR1 LNHDA, CDR2 SQIVND (reference sequence). The CDR3 here is CASSYRRVENTIYF. Here the CDR3 DNA reads TGTGCCAGTAGTTATCGGAGAGTCGAAAACACCATATATTTT.

The chain links TRBV6-5 to TRBJ2-7, with 12 positions matching TRBD2. CDR1 MNHEY and CDR2 SVGAGI come from the germline V gene. V was pared by 4 bases and J by 3 bases, with 4 bases of the junction left unmatched. The CDR3 sequence is 15 residues long. Here the CDR3 reads CASSSLAGGNYEQYF. The CDR3, as DNA: TGTGCCAGCAGTTCACTAGCGGGGGGAAACTACGAGCAGTACTTC.

The rearrangement uses TRBV6-5 and TRBJ1-1; D is undetermined. Germline loops: CDR1 MNHEY, CDR2 SVGAGI. The CDR3 is made up of 15 amino acids. V gave up 3 bases and J gave up 4 bases, with 15 bases separating them. For the CDR3, the DNA is TGTGCCAGCAGTTATGAGGGAAAGGCTACCACTGAAGCTTTCTTT. It translates to CASSYEGKATTEAFF.